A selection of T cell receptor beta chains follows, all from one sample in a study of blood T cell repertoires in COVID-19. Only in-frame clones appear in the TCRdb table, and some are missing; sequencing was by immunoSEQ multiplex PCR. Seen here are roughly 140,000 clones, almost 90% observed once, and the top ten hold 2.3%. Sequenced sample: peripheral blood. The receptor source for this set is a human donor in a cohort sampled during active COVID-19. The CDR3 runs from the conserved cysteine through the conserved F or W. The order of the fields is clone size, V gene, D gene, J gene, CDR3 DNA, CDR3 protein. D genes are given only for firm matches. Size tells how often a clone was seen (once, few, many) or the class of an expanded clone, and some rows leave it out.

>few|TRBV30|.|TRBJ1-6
TGTGCCTGGAGTGTTGTCCAGGGAAATTCACCCCTCCACTTT
CAWSVVQGNSPLHF
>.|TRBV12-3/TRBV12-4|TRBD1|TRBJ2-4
TGTGCCAGCAAGGCAATCTCCGGGACAGAACCGTACTTC
CASKAISGTEPYF
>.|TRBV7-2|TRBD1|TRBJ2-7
TGTGCCAGCAGCCAGCGACGGACAGGGTCTGGCGAGCAGTACTTC
CASSQRRTGSGEQYF
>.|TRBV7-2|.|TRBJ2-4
TGTGCCAGCAGTTCCCCCCGCGAAGCCAAAAACATTCAGTACTTC
CASSSPREAKNIQYF
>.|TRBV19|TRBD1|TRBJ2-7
TGTGCCAGTAGTGCGGACAGGCGGTCCTCCTACGAGCAGTACTTC
CASSADRRSSYEQYF
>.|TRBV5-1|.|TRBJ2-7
TGCGCCAGCAAGCCAAGGGGGGGTTACGAGCAGTACTTC
CASKPRGGYEQYF
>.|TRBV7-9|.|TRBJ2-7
TGTGCCAGCAGCCGGGTCCTCTACGAGCAGTACTTC
CASSRVLYEQYF
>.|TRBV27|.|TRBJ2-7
TGTGCCAGCAGTTTAACAGGGAACTACGAGCAGTACTTC
CASSLTGNYEQYF
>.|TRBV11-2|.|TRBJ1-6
TGTGCCAGCAGCTTAGAGGGCAGGAATAATTCACCCCTCCACTTT
CASSLEGRNNSPLHF
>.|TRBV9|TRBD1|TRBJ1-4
TGTGCCAGCAGCGAGGGGACAGTAGCCGGTGAAAAACTGTTTTTT
CASSEGTVAGEKLFF
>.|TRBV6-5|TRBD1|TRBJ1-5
TGTGCCAGCAGTAGGGACAGGAGGGGGGATCAGCCCCAGCATTTT
CASSRDRRGDQPQHF
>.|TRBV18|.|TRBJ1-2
TGTGCCAGCTCACAACTAAGGACAGATCCCTATGGCTACACCTTC
CASSQLRTDPYGYTF
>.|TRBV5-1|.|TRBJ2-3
TGCGCCAGCAGCTTTAACGGGAGAGATTCAGATACGCAGTATTTT
CASSFNGRDSDTQYF
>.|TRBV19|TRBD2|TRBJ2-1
TGTGCCAGTAGTATCTTAGCGGGAAGCTCCTACAATGAGCAGTTCTTC
CASSILAGSSYNEQFF
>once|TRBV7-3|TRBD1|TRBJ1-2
TGTGCCAGCAGCCCAGGACAGGGTTCGTCCGGCTACACCTTC
CASSPGQGSSGYTF
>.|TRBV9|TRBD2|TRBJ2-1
TGTGCCAGCAGCATCCTGCCGGGACTAGCGGCCAATGAGCAGTTCTTC
CASSILPGLAANEQFF
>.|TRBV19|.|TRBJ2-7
TGTGCCAGTAGTATAGCCCAGGGATCCTACGAGCAGTACTTC
CASSIAQGSYEQYF